Sequencing of this T cell receptor beta chain was carried out in a study of blood T cell repertoires in COVID-19. CDR1 and CDR2 (germline): MNHNY, SVGAGI (reference sequence). The length of the CDR3 is 14 residues. V dropped 5 bases and J dropped 0; count of bases not matched to a gene: 4. Authors' processing steps: Scientists estimated how many nucleated cells there were by amplifying reference gene primers. Clones were read by immunoSEQ multiplex PCR, and TCRdb kept only the in-frame ones, dropping some. From that table come the V and J calls and clone size; the DNA was used to work out D and trimming. The sample carries about 180,000 clones, nearly 90% recorded once.

The chain employs TRBV6-6 and TRBJ2-7; TRBD2 aligns across 7 bases. Source material: peripheral blood. This clonotype originated in a man between 18 and 29 years old who had recovered from COVID-19. In DNA, the CDR3 is TGTGCCAGCAGTACCGCTAGCGGCTCCTACGAGCAGTACTTC. This translates into CASSTASGSYEQYF.